This TCR beta chain appears in the sequencing data of a study of beta chain features in type 1 diabetes. Study-level information: Across every sample, around 100,000,000 sorted cells were examined in total. Findings and caveats of the study: Patients showed naive, central memory and Treg TCRB repertoires that appeared more similar than those of healthy donors.

The ends were cut back, 4 bases at V and 6 bases at J, with 13 bases in the middle. Per germline, CDR1 SNHLY and CDR2 FYNNEI. This CDR3 has 14 amino acids. What was sequenced were expressed TCRB transcripts, since all of the isolated RNA had been reverse transcribed. Clones were read by immunoSEQ multiplex PCR, and TCRdb kept only the in-frame ones, dropping some. The sample comprises roughly 170,000 clones, around an eighth of which are singletons, and 0.5% to 0.75% rests with the top ten. In the case of this clone: The target antigen is unknown.

The specimen sequenced was central memory CD4+ T cells from blood. J is TRBJ2-4 and V is TRBV2; weak D call: TRBD2 (5 bases). The TCR originated in a young woman in good health. This CDR3 is CASSVERVGNIQYF. CDR3 sequence (DNA): TGTGCCAGCAGTGTGGAGAGGGTTGGAAACATTCAGTACTTC.